This TCR beta chain was identified in a study of TIL therapy for anti-PD-1-resistant metastatic lung cancer. Study as a whole: Median patient age was almost 55, ranging roughly 38-75 years. Half of patients were current or former smokers.

Points on this clone: No antigen is known for it.

Study-wide points: The cohort had more treatment-naive, never-smoker and oncogene-addicted patients than typical.

Stated time point: pre-treatment sample, taken before nivolumab and TIL therapy. Enrollment ran from October 2017 to early 2020. The libraries were made with immunoSEQ v3. Produced via immunoSEQ multiplex PCR; TCRdb's table is partial and in-frame only. The sample gives roughly 46,000 clones, just over 85% of which show up once; around 5.1% is in the top ten. This CDR3 comprises 21 residues. Trimming at V came to 0 bases and at J to 2 bases, leaving 18 bases not matched to a gene. CDR1 MGHRA and CDR2 YSYEKL come from the germline V gene. The gene calls are TRBV4-1 and TRBJ1-5; 8 bases match TRBD1. This clonotype was sampled from a person between 25 and 79 years old with non-small cell lung cancer. This specimen was blood, taken at baseline. The CDR3 loop is CASSQDLPRQGYMIGNQPQHF. As DNA, the CDR3 is TGCGCCAGCAGCCAAGATCTACCGAGACAGGGGTACATGATTGGCAATCAGCCCCAGCATTTT.